This is a list of T cell receptor beta chains from one sample in a study of T cells in Graves' hyperthyroidism and ophthalmopathy. TCRdb re-derived calls from the multiplex PCR reads in MiXCR, one entry per CDR3 protein. The data contain approximately 370,000 distinct CDR3 sequences, about 18% of them seen just once; the ten biggest clones take up more than 30%. The sequencing sample was made of blood. The receptor source for this set is a young woman with Graves' hyperthyroidism that later progressed to Graves' ophthalmopathy. Both conserved end residues are part of each CDR3. Fields, in order: J gene, V gene, D gene, clone size, CDR3 protein, CDR3 DNA. A D gene is named only where the DNA matches it firmly. Size values are once, few and many counts, or a class for expanded clones, and some rows have none.

>TRBJ1-5|TRBV5-8|-|few
CASSLLPSSNQPQHF
TGTGCCAGCAGCTTGCTCCCCTCTAGCAATCAGCCCCAGCATTTT
>TRBJ2-7|TRBV19|TRBD2|few
CASSMTGTSYSYEQYF
TGTGCCAGTAGTATGACCGGGACTAGCTACTCCTACGAGCAGTACTTC
>TRBJ2-2|TRBV18|-|-
CASSPSVSLNTGELFF
TGTGCCAGCTCACCAAGTGTCAGTTTGAACACCGGGGAGCTGTTTTTT
>TRBJ2-7|TRBV11-3|TRBD1|-
CASSLGGTGYEQYF
TGTGCCAGCAGCTTAGGGGGGACAGGCTACGAGCAGTACTTC
>TRBJ2-1|TRBV27|-|many
CASSPLPGTDLSYNEQFF
TGTGCCAGCAGTCCACTTCCAGGGACTGACCTCTCCTACAATGAGCAGTTCTTC
>TRBJ2-7|TRBV20-1|TRBD1|once
CSAYGQDAYEQYF
TGCAGTGCATACGGACAGGATGCCTACGAGCAGTACTTC
>TRBJ1-5|TRBV10-3|-|many
CAISESRGFQPQHF
TGTGCCATCAGTGAGTCTCGAGGTTTCCAGCCCCAGCATTTT
>TRBJ1-5|TRBV5-1|TRBD1|few
CASIGTEKGVYNQPQHF
TGCGCCAGCATAGGGACAGAAAAGGGGGTGTACAATCAGCCCCAGCATTTT
>TRBJ2-7|TRBV5-1|TRBD1|-
CASSDPGQGFGEQYF
TGCGCCAGCAGCGATCCGGGACAGGGGTTCGGCGAGCAGTACTTC
>TRBJ1-2|TRBV7-2|-|-
CASRLWGRSINDYTF
TGTGCCAGCAGGCTTTGGGGACGGAGTATTAATGACTACACCTTC
>TRBJ2-7|TRBV5-1|-|many
CASSWTASYEQYF
TGCGCCAGCAGCTGGACAGCCTCCTACGAGCAGTACTTC
>TRBJ1-2|TRBV5-1|-|-
CASSLGTVHEGVRGYTF
TGCGCCAGCAGCCTAGGGACGGTCCACGAGGGGGTCCGCGGCTACACCTTC
>TRBJ1-2|TRBV28|-|many
CASSPTGVGTNYGYTF
TGTGCCAGCAGTCCGACCGGAGTTGGGACTAACTATGGCTACACCTTC
>TRBJ2-6|TRBV6-2/TRBV6-3|-|once
CASNHRGGPNVLTF
TGTGCCAGCAACCATAGGGGGGGTCCCAACGTCCTGACTTTC
>TRBJ1-2|TRBV7-9|-|few
CASSLNLLEGYTF
TGTGCCAGCAGCTTAAACTTGCTTGAAGGCTACACCTTC
>TRBJ2-2|TRBV27|-|many
CASTFLASNTGELFF
TGTGCCAGCACGTTTCTAGCGAGTAACACCGGGGAGCTGTTTTTT
>TRBJ2-5|TRBV25-1|TRBD2|many
CASSEGSGRGGETQYF
TGTGCCAGCAGTGAAGGGAGCGGGAGAGGCGGAGAGACCCAGTACTTC
>TRBJ1-1|TRBV5-4|-|few
CASSFVGSDEAFF
TGTGCCAGCAGCTTTGTTGGGTCGGATGAAGCTTTCTTT
>TRBJ1-4|TRBV19|-|few
CASSIRTGEKLFF
TGTGCCAGTAGCATTCGGACGGGCGAAAAACTGTTTTTT
>TRBJ1-5|TRBV2|-|few
CASSEGRLMTNQPQHF
TGTGCCAGCAGTGAGGGGAGACTGATGACCAATCAGCCCCAGCATTTT
>TRBJ2-7|TRBV10-3|TRBD2|many
CATAGLSPYEQYF
TGTGCCACGGCGGGACTATCCCCCTACGAGCAGTACTTC
>TRBJ2-7|TRBV6-1|TRBD2|many
CASSERSRESSYEQYF
TGTGCCAGCAGTGAAAGATCGCGGGAGAGCTCCTACGAGCAGTACTTC
>TRBJ2-2|TRBV4-2|-|-
CASSQGLATGELFF
TGTGCCAGCAGCCAAGGCCTAGCCACCGGGGAGCTGTTTTTT
>TRBJ2-7|TRBV2|TRBD1|-
CASSVSGTGTYEQYF
TGTGCCAGCAGCGTCTCCGGGACAGGGACCTACGAGCAGTACTTC
>TRBJ2-4|TRBV6-1|-|-
CASSGRAKNIQYF
TGTGCCAGCTCGGGCAGAGCCAAAAACATTCAGTACTTC
>TRBJ2-5|TRBV20-1|-|few
CSAFEGRETQYF
TGCAGTGCGTTCGAAGGACGAGAGACCCAGTACTTC
>TRBJ1-2|TRBV12-3/TRBV12-4|-|-
CASSLEQGLLGYTF
TGTGCCAGCAGTTTGGAACAGGGATTGCTTGGCTACACCTTC
>TRBJ2-1|TRBV29-1|TRBD1|few
CSVGTGREYNEQFF
TGCAGCGTCGGGACAGGCAGGGAGTACAATGAGCAGTTCTTC